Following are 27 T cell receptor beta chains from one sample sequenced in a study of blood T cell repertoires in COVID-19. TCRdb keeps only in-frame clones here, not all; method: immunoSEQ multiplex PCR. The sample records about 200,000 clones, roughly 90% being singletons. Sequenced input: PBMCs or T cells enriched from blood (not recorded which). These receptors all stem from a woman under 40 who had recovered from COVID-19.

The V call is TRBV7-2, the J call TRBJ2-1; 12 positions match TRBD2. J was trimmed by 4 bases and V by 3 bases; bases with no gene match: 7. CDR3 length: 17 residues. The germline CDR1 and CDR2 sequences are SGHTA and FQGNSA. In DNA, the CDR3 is TGTGCCAGCAGCTTTCCACGTACTAGCGGGAGGTACAATGAGCAGTTCTTC. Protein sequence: CASSFPRTSGRYNEQFF.

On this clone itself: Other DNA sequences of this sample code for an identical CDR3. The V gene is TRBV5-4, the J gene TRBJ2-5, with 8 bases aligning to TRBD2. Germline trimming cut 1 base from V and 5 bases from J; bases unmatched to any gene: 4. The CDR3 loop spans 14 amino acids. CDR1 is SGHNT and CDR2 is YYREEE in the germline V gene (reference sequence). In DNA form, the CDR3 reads TGTGCCAGCAGCTTGCGGGGGGGGCGCGAGACCCAGTACTTC. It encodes CASSLRGGRETQYF.

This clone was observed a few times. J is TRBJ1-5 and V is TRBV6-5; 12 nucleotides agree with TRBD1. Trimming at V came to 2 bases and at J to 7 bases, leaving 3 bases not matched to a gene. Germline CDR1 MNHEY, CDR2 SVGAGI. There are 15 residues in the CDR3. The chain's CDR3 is CASSYRGTGGQPQHF. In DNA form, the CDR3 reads TGTGCCAGCAGTTACCGAGGGACAGGGGGCCAGCCCCAGCATTTT.

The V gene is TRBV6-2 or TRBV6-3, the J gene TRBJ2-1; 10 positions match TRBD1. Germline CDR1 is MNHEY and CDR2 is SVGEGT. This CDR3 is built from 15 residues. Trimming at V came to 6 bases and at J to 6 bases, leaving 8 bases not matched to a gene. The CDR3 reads CASSPTGGSTNEQFF. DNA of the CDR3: TGTGCCAGCAGCCCGACAGGGGGCTCTACCAATGAGCAGTTCTTC.

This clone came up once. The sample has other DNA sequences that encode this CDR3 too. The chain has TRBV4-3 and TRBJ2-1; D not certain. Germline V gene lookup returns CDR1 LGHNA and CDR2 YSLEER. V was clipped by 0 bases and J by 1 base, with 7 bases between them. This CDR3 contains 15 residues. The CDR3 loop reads CASSQDGRSYNEQFF. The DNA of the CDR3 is TGCGCCAGCAGCCAAGACGGCAGGTCCTACAATGAGCAGTTCTTC.

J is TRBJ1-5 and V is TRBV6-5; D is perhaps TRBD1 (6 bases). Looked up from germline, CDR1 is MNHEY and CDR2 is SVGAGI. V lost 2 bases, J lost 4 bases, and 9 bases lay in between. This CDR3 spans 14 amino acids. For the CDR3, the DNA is TGTGCCAGCAGTTACCGGCAGGGGAATCAGCCCCAGCATTTT. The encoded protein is CASSYRQGNQPQHF.

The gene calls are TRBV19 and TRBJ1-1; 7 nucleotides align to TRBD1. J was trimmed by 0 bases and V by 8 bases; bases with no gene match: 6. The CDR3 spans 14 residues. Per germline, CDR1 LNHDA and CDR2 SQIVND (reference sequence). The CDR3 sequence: CASSMGQMNTEAFF. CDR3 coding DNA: TGTGCCAGTTCCATGGGACAGATGAACACTGAAGCTTTCTTT.

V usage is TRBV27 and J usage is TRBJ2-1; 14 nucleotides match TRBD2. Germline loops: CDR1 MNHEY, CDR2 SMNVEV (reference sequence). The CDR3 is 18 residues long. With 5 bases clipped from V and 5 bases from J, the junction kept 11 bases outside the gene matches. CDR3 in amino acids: CASSTGTSGSRVDNEQFF. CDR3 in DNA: TGTGCCAGCAGTACCGGGACTAGCGGGAGTAGGGTGGACAATGAGCAGTTCTTC.

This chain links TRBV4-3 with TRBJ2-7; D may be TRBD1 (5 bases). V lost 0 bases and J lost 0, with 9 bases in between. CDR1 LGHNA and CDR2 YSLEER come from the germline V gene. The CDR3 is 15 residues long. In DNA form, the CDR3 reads TGCGCCAGCAGCCAAGAGCCAGGGCTCTCCTACGAGCAGTACTTC. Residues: CASSQEPGLSYEQYF.

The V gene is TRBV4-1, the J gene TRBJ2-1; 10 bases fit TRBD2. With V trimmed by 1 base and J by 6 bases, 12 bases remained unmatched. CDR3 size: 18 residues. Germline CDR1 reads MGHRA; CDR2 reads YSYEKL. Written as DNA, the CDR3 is TGCGCCAGCAGCCAAGTTGATCTTGGGCTAGCGGGGGTCAATGAGCAGTTCTTC. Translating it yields CASSQVDLGLAGVNEQFF.

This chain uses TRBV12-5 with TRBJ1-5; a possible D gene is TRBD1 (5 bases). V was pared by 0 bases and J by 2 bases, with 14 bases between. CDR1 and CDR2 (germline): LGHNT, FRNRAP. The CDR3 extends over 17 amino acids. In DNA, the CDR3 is TGTGCTAGTGGTTTGGTACAATCTTCCAGGGGCAATCAGCCCCAGCATTTT. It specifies CASGLVQSSRGNQPQHF.

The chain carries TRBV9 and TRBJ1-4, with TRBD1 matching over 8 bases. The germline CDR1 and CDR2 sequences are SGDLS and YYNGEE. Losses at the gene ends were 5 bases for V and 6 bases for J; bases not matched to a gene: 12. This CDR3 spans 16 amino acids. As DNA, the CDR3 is TGTGCCAGCAGTTCTCCCACAGGGGGTTCGGATGAAAAACTGTTTTTT. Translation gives CASSSPTGGSDEKLFF. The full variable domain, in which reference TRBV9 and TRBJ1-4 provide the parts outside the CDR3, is DSGVTQTPKHLITATGQRVTLRCSPRSGDLSVYWYQQSLDQGLQFLIQYYNGEERAKGNILERFSAQQFPDLHSELNLSSLELGDSALYFCASSSPTGGSDEKLFFGSGTQLSVL.

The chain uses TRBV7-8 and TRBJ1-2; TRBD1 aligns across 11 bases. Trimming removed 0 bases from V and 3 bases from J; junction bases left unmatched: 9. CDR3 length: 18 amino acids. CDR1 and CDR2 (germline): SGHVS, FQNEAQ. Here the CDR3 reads CASSLAWTGGASDYGYTF. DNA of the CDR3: TGTGCCAGCAGCTTAGCGTGGACAGGGGGCGCCTCAGACTATGGCTACACCTTC. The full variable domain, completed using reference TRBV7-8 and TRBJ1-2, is GAGVSQSPRYKVAKRGQDVALRCDPISGHVSLFWYQQALGQGPEFLTYFQNEAQLDKSGLPSDRFFAERPEGSVSTLKIQRTQQEDSAVYLCASSLAWTGGASDYGYTFGSGTRLTVV.

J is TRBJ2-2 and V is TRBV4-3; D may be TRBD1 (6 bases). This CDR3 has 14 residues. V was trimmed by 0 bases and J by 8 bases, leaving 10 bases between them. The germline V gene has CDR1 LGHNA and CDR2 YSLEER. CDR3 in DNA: TGCGCCAGCAGCCAAGACAGGGGATCAGGGGAGCTGTTTTTT. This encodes CASSQDRGSGELFF.

DNA of the CDR3: TGCGCCAGCAGCCCGCAGGCATCCTCTGGAAACACCATATATTTT. Encoded protein: CASSPQASSGNTIYF. The genes are TRBV4-1 and TRBJ1-3; D gene ambiguous. The CDR3 runs 15 residues. V lost 4 bases, J lost 0 bases, and 10 bases lay in between. Germline assignment: CDR1 MGHRA and CDR2 YSYEKL.

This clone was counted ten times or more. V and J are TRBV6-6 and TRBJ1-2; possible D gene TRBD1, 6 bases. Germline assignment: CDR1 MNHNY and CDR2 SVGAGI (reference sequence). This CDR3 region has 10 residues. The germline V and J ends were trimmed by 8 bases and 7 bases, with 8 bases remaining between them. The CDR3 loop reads CASLGAGYTF. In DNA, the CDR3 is TGTGCCAGCTTGGGGGCTGGCTACACCTTC.

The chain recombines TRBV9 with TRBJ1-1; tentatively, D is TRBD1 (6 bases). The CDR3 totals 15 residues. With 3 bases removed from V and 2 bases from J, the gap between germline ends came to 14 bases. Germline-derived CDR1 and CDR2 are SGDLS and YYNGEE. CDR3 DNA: TGTGCCAGCAGCGCCCCCTCGGACAGAAACACTGAAGCTTTCTTT. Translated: CASSAPSDRNTEAFF.

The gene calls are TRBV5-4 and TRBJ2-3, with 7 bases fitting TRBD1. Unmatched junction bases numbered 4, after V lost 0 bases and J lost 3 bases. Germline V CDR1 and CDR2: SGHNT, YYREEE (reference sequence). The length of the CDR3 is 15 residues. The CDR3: CASSLEQGRTDTQYF. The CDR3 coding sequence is TGTGCCAGCAGCTTGGAACAGGGGCGGACAGATACGCAGTATTTT.

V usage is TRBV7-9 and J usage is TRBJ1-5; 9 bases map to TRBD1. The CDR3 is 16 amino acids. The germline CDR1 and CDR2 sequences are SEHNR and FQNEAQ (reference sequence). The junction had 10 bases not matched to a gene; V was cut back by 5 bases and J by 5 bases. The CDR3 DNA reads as TGTGCCAGCAGCCCCGGGACAGGGAGAAAGGATCAGCCCCAGCATTTT. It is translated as CASSPGTGRKDQPQHF.

The CDR3: CASSASSAGGDTDTQYF. The CDR3 bases are TGTGCCAGTAGTGCCTCGTCAGCGGGAGGAGACACAGATACGCAGTATTTT. The V and J genes are TRBV19 and TRBJ2-3; 9 bases are shared with TRBD2. The CDR3 totals 17 residues. Germline CDR1 LNHDA, CDR2 SQIVND (reference sequence). Trimming took 5 bases from V and 2 from J; bases not matched to a gene: 11. Filled out from reference TRBV19 and TRBJ2-3, the complete variable domain reads DGGITQSPKYLFRKEGQNVTLSCEQNLNHDAMYWYRQDPGQGLRLIYYSQIVNDFQKGDIAEGYSVSREKKESFPLTVTSAQKNPTAFYLCASSASSAGGDTDTQYFGPGTRLTVL.

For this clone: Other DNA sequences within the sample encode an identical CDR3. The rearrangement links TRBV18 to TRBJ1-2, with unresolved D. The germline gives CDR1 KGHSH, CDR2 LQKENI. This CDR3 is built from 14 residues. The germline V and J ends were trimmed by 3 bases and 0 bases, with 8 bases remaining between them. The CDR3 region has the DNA TGTGCCAGCTCACCCCCCGGGGCTAACTATGGCTACACCTTC. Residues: CASSPPGANYGYTF.

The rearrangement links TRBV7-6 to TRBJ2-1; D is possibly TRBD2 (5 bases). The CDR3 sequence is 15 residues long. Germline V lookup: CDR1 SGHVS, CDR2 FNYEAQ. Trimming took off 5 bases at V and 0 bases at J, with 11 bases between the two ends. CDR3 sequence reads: CASSPPEGSYNEQFF. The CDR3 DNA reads TGTGCCAGCAGCCCCCCCGAGGGCTCCTACAATGAGCAGTTCTTC.

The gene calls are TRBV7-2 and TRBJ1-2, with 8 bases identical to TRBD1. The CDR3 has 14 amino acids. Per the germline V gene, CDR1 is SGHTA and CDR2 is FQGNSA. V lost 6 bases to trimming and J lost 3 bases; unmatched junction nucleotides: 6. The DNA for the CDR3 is TGTGCCAGCAGACCCGGGACAGGTCACTATGGCTACACCTTC. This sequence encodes CASRPGTGHYGYTF. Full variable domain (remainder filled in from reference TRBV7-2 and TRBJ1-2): GAGVSQSPSNKVTEKGKDVELRCDPISGHTALYWYRQSLGQGLEFLIYFQGNSAPDKSGLPSDRFSAERTGGSVSTLTIQRTQQEDSAVYLCASRPGTGHYGYTFGSGTRLTVV.

The chain's CDR3 is CASSLVATGSYNEQFF. DNA for the CDR3: TGTGCCAGCAGCTTAGTGGCGACGGGATCCTACAATGAGCAGTTCTTC. This chain links TRBV7-2 with TRBJ2-1; D may be TRBD2 (5 bases). The CDR3 runs to 16 residues. The V gene lost 1 base and the J gene lost 1 base, with 11 bases spanning the gap. Germline CDR1 and CDR2: SGHTA and FQGNSA.

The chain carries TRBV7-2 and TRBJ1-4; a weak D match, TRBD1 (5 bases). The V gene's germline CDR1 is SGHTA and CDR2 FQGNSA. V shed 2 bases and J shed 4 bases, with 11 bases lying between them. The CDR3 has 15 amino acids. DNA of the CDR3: TGTGCCAGCAGCTTAATGGGGGGAAGTAATGAAAAACTGTTTTTT. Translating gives CASSLMGGSNEKLFF.

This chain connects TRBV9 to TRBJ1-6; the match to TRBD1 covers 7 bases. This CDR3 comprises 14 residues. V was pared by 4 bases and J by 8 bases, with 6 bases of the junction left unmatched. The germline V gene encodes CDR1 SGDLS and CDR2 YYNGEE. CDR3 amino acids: CASSIRDRYSPLHF. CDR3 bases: TGTGCCAGCAGCATACGGGACAGATATTCACCCCTCCACTTT.

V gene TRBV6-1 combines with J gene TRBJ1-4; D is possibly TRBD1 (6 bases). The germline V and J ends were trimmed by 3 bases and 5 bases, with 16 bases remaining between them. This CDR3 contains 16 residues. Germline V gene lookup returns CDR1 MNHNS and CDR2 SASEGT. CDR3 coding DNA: TGTGCCAGCAGTGAGACGCCGGGACAATTAAATGAAAAACTGTTTTTT. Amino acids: CASSETPGQLNEKLFF.